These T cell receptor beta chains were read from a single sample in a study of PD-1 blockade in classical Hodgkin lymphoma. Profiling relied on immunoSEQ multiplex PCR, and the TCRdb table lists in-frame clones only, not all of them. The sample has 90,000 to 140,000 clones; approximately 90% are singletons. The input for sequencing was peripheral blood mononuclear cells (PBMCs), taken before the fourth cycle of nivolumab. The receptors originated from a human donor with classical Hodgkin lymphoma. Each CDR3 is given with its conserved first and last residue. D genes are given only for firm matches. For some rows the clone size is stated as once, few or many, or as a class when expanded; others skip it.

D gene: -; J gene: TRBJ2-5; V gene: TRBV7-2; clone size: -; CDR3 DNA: TGTGCCAGCAGCTTCTCGTACCAAGAGACCCAGTACTTC; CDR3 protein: CASSFSYQETQYF
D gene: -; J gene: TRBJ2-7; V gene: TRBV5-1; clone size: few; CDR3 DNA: TGCGCCAGCAGCTTGGACCCGTCCTACGAGCAGTACTTC; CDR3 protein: CASSLDPSYEQYF
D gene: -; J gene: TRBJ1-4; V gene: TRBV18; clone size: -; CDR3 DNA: TGTGCCAGCTCACCCGCGACCGATGAAAAACTGTTTTTT; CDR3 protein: CASSPATDEKLFF
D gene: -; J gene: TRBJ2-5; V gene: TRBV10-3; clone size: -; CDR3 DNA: TGTGCCATCAGTGAGTCAGGAGGGGAGACGGAGACCCAGTACTTC; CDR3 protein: CAISESGGETETQYF
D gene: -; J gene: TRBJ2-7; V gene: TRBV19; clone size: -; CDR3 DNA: TGTGCCAGTTCTCCGGAGTACTCCCCCTACGAGCAGTACTTC; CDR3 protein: CASSPEYSPYEQYF
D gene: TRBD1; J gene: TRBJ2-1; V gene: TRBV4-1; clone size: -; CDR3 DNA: TGCGCCAGCAGCCTACAGCTGGGTGGGACAGGGAAAAATGAGCAGTTCTTC; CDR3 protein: CASSLQLGGTGKNEQFF
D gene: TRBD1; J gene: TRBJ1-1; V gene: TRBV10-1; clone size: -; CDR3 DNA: TGCGCCAGCAGGAGGGACAGGATGAACACTGAAGCTTTCTTT; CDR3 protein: CASRRDRMNTEAFF
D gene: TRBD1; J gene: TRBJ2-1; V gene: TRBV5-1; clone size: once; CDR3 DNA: TGCGCCAGCAGCTTGTGGGGACAGATAAACTCCTACAATGAGCAGTTCTTC; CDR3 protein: CASSLWGQINSYNEQFF
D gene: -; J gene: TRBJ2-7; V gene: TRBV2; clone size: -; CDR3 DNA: TGTGCCAGCAGTCCCCTTCTCGAGGGTGTCGAGCAGTACTTC; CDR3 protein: CASSPLLEGVEQYF
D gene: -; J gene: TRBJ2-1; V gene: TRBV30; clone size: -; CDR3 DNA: TGTGCCTGGAGTGTACTGAAGGGTAGCGGTGGGTACAATGAGCAGTTCTTC; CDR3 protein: CAWSVLKGSGGYNEQFF
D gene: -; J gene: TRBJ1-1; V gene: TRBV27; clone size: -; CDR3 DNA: TGTGCCAGCAGTTTCTACAGACCCCAGAACACTGAAGCTTTCTTT; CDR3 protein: CASSFYRPQNTEAFF
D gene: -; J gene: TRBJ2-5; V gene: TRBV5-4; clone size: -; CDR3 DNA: TGTGCCAGCAGCCAATCGGACTATAAAGAGACCCAGTACTTC; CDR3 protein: CASSQSDYKETQYF
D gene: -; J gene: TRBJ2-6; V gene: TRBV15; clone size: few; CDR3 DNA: TGTGCCACCAGCAGACCCCTCGGGAGAGAGGGGGTAAGAGGGGCCAACGTCCTGACTTTC; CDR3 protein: CATSRPLGREGVRGANVLTF
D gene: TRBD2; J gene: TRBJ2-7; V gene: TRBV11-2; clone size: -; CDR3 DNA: TGTGCCAGCAGCTCCTCCCCGACTAGCGGGAGGTACGAGCAGTACTTC; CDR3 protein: CASSSSPTSGRYEQYF
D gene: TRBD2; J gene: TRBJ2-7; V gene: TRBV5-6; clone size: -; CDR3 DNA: TGTGCCAGCGGCTTGGCCGGGGGGACCCTTGGGGTCGAGCAGTACTTC; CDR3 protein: CASGLAGGTLGVEQYF
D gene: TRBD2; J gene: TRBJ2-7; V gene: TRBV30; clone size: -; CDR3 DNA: TGTGCCTGGGCTACTAGCGCTCTGGGCTCCTACGAGCAGTACTTC; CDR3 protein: CAWATSALGSYEQYF
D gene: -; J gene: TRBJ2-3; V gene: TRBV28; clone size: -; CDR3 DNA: TGTGCCAGCAGTTTTGCAACAACGATCACAGATACGCAGTATTTT; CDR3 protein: CASSFATTITDTQYF
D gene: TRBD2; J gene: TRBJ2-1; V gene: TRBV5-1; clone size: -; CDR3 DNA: TGCGCCAGCAGCCCCCGAAGTAGCGGGAGGAGTTACTACAATGAGCAGTTCTTC; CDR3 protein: CASSPRSSGRSYYNEQFF
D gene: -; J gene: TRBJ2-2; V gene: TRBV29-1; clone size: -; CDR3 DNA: TGCAGCTGCGGGGAGGACACCGGGGAGCTGTTTTTT; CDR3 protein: CSCGEDTGELFF
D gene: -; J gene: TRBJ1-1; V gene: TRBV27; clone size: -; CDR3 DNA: TGTGCCAGCAGTGCGAGAGGGGGGGTAGCTTTCTTT; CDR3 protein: CASSARGGVAFF
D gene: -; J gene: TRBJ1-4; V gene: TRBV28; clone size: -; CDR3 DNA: TGTGCCAGCAGTTTAGAGGTGTCCACAACTAATGAAAAACTGTTTTTT; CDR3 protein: CASSLEVSTTNEKLFF
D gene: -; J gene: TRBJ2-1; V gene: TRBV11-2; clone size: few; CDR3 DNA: TGTGCCAGCAGCTTAGATCCGGTAGTCGAGCAGTTCTTC; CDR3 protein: CASSLDPVVEQFF
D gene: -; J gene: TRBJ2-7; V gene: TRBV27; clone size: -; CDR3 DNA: TGTGCCAGCAGGCGGGGACGGGATTCCTACGAGCAGTACTTC; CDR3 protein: CASRRGRDSYEQYF
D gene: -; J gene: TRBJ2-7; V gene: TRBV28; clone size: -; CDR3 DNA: TGTGCCAGCAGTTTTAAGGGGGACGAGCAGTACTTC; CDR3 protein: CASSFKGDEQYF
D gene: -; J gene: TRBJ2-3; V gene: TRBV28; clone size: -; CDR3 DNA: TGTGCCAGCAAAGCTACTCTGGGGATAGGAACAGATACGCAGTATTTT; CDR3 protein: CASKATLGIGTDTQYF
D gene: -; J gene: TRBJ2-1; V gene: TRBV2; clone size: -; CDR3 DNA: TGTGCCAGCAGTCGGACCCCCCAACGAAACAATGAGCAGTTCTTC; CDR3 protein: CASSRTPQRNNEQFF
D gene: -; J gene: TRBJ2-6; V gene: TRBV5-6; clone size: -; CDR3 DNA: TGTGCCAGCAGCTTATCGGCGGCCAGGCCGGACTCTGGGGCCAACGTCCTGACTTTC; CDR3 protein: CASSLSAARPDSGANVLTF
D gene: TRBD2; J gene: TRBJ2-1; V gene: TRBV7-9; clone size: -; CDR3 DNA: TGTGCCAGCAGCTATAACCTAGCGGGATTGGACAATGAGCAGTTCTTC; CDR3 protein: CASSYNLAGLDNEQFF